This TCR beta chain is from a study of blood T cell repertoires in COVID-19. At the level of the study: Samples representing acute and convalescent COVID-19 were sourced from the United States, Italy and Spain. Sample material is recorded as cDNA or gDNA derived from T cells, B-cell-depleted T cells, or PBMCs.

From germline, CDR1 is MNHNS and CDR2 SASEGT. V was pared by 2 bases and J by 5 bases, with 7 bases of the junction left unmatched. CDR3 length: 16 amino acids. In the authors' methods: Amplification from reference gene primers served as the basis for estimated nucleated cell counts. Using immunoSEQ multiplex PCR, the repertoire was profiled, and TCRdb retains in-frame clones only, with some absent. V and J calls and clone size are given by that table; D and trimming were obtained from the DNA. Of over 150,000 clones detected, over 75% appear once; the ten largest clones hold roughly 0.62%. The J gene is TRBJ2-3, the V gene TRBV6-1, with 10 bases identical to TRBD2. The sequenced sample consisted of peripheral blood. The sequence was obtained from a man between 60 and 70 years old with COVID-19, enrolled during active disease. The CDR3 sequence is CASSEPAGGPGDTQYF. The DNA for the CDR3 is TGTGCCAGCAGTGAACCAGCGGGGGGGCCTGGAGATACGCAGTATTTT.